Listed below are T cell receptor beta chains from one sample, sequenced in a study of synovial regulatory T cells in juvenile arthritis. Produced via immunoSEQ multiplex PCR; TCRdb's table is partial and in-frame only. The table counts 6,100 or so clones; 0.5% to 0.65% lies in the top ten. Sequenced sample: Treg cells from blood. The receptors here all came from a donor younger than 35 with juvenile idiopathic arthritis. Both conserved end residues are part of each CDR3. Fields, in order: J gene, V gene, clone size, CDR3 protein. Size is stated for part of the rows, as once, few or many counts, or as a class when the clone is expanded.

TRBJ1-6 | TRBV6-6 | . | CASSGLRTNNSPLHF
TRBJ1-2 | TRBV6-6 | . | CASSRSRGPSGYTF
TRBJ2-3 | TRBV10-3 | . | CAIRDLSGRSSSADTQYF
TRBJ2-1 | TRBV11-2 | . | CASIGFRNTQFF
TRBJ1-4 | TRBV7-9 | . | CASSMDRGNEKLFF
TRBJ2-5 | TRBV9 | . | CASSVGTEETQYF
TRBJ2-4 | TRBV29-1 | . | CSASDSLAKNIQYF
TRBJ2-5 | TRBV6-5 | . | CASSYSIASLGETQYF
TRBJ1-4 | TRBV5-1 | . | CASRSGQLNEKLFF
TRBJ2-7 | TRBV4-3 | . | CASSQGLLISEQYF
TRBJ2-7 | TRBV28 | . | CASSFSGAYEQYF
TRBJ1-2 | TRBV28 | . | CASSFLRYYGYTF
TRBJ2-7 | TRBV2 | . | CASSDMGDGEQYF
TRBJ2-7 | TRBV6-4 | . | CASSDGGGVEKYF
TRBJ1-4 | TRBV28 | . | CASSLPRGDRQGKLFF
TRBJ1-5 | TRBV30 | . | CAWSLRGRGQPQHF
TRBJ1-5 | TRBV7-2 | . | CASSVNWMGNQPQHF
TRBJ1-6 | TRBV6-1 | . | CASSQDRIPLHF
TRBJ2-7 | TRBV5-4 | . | CASSPLPGYEQYF
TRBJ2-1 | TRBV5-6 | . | CASSWPGQLGVEQFF
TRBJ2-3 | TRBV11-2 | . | CASSFLADTQYF
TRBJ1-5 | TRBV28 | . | CASSQNRDRASYSNQPQHF
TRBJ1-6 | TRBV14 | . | CASSLTGSPWGALHF
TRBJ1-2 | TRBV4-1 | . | CASSQVPKQGYTF
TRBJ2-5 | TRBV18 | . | CASSPPGLRDNTQYF
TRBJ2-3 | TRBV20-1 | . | CSARMGDTQYF
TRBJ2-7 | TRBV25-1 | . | CASSQTSGRIYEQYF
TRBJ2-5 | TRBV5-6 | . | CASSSPQGYEETQYF
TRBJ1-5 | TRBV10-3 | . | CAIRGGLNQPQHF
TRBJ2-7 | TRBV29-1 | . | CSVEGSGRAYEQYF
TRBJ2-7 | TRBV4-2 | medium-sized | CASSQDKGEQYF
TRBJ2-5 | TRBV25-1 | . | CASSEGGVAKETQYF
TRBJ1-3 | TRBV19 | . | CASRHSSGNTIYF
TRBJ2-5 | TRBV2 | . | CATNRGRVETQYF
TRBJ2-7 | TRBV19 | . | CASSSRGQGAQYEQYF
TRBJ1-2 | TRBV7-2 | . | CASSFQQGAGYGYTF
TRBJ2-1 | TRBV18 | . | CASSPTQNEQFF
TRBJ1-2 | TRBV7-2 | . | CASSLYSDVKKSYGYTF
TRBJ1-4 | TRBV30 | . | CACPGVSNEKLFF
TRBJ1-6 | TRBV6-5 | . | CASSYSDRGLNSPLHF
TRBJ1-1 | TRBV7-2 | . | CASSLVQGMNTEAFF
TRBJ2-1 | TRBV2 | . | CASSRGQGGFQFF
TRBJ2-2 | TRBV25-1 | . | CASSVSYTGELFF
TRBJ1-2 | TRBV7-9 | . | CASSPKGGGVDGYTF
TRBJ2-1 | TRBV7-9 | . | CASSRGTSGTDNEQFF
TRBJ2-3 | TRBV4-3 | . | CASSLEGLAGGEDTQYF
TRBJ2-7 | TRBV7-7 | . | CASSAHSGSYEQYF
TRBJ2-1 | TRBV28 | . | CASSLSGSPYNEQFF
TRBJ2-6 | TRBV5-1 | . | CASSSQGAGANVLTF